The 9 T cell receptor beta chains below were found in one sample sequenced in a study of T cells in women clearing cervical HPV infection. Libraries were prepared by immunoSEQ multiplex PCR; TCRdb keeps only in-frame clonotypes and omits some of them. Its table lists approximately 44,000 clones. Sequenced material: blood buffy coat. All receptors derive from a woman aged 18 to 75 with a cervical HPV16 infection that either progressed to CIN3+ or cleared (not recorded which).

The CDR3 is CASSMGLAGIEQYF. CDR3 bases read: TGTGCCAGTAGTATGGGACTAGCGGGGATCGAG. This sequence joins TRBV19 and TRBJ2-7, with TRBD2 identical over 13 bases. The read gets to within 3 residues of the CDR3 end, and the germline J gene fills in the rest. The CDR3 has 14 amino acids. After removal of 3 bases from V and 6 bases from J, the junction contained 2 bases not matched to a gene. Per germline, CDR1 LNHDA and CDR2 SQIVND (reference sequence).

About this clone itself: The CDR3 end is not reached by the read, which stops 3 residues before it; the germline J gene fills it in. The chain combines TRBV19 with TRBJ1-2, with no clear D. The CDR3 has 13 residues. From germline, CDR1 is LNHDA and CDR2 SQIVND (reference sequence). Trimming took 3 bases from V and 3 from J, leaving 8 bases between them. CDR3 sequence: CASSITSDYGYTF. The sequenced part of the CDR3 DNA is TGTGCCAGTAGTATTACCAGCGACTATGGC.

As regards this clone: The CDR3 goes on 3 residues after the read ends, and that part is filled in from the germline J gene. The chain recombines TRBV7-9 with TRBJ2-3; D gene uncertain. Germline CDR1 reads SEHNR; CDR2 reads FQNEAQ (reference sequence). The CDR3 length is 15 residues. The sequenced CDR3 bases are TGTGCCAGCAGCTCCACCCCCAGTGGCCGAGAGGCG. Translation gives CASSSTPSGREA. The full-length CDR3 reads as CASSSTPSGREAQYF.

With respect to this clone: The read ends 3 residues before the CDR3 terminus; that terminus is restored from the germline J gene. The J gene is TRBJ2-7, the V gene TRBV11-3; weak D call: TRBD2 (6 bases). The CDR3 has 14 residues. Trimming shortened V by 0 bases and J by 2 bases, and 8 bases separated the two germline ends. Per the germline V gene, CDR1 is SGHNT and CDR2 is YENEEA. The CDR3 protein is CASSLDRGTYEQYF. CDR3 DNA (partial): TGTGCCAGCAGCTTAGATCGGGGGACCTACGAG. Drawing the rest from reference TRBV11-3 and TRBJ2-7, the complete variable domain is EAGVVQSPRYKIIEKKQPVAFWCNPISGHNTLYWYLQNLGQGPELLIRYENEEAVDDSQLPKDRFSAERLKGVDSTLKIQPAELGDSAVYLCASSLDRGTYEQYFGPGTRLTVT.

Turning to this clone: An end of the junction does not agree with germline; a read error may underlie this. The CDR3 goes on 3 residues after the read ends, and that part is filled in from the germline J gene. V gene TRBV4-2 combines with J gene TRBJ2-3; TRBD2 agrees at 8 bases. The V gene's germline CDR1 is LGHNA and CDR2 YNFKEQ. CDR3 size: 17 residues. The CDR3 bases that were read are TGCGCCAGCAGCCTCCAAAGGATCGGGACTAGGGGTGATACG. This sequence encodes CASSLQRIGTRGDT. The entire CDR3 protein reads CASSLQRIGTRGDTQYF.

With regard to this clone: The CDR3 end falls 3 residues outside the read, so it is completed with the germline J gene. The J gene is TRBJ2-5, the V gene TRBV20-1; 7 nucleotides line up with TRBD2. J lost 5 bases, V lost 0 bases, and 3 bases had no gene match. CDR3 size: 13 residues. Germline CDR1 reads DFQATT; CDR2 reads SNEGSKA (reference sequence). The part of the CDR3 DNA that was read is TGCAGTGCTAGAGACGGGGGGAGGGAGACC. Amino acids: CSARDGGRET. The whole CDR3 protein is CSARDGGRETQYF.

As regards this clone: The read gets to within 3 residues of the CDR3 end, and the germline J gene fills in the rest. Other DNA variants within this sample encode the same CDR3. The chain is built from TRBV30 and TRBJ1-3, with D possibly being TRBD1 (5 bases). This CDR3 is built from 14 residues. Germline V CDR1 and CDR2: GTSNPN, SVGIG (reference sequence). Trimming removed 1 base at V and 0 bases at J, with 7 bases between. The CDR3 loop reads CAWSAGNSGNTIYF. The CDR3 bases that were read are TGTGCCTGGAGTGCAGGGAACTCTGGAAACACC.

With regard to this clone: Sequencing ends 3 residues short of the CDR3 end; the germline J gene provides the rest. This rearrangement joins TRBV5-1 to TRBJ1-5; D is ambiguous. The V gene's germline CDR1 is SGHRS and CDR2 YFSETQ. The CDR3 runs 15 residues. V was pared by 0 bases and J by 1 base, with 8 bases between. CDR3 bases read: TGCGCCAGCAGCTTGGAGGACTCAAGCAATCAGCCC. Translated, it gives CASSLEDSSNQP. The whole CDR3 sequence is CASSLEDSSNQPQHF.

A remark on this clone: The CDR3 goes on 3 residues after the read ends, and that part is filled in from the germline J gene. This rearrangement joins TRBV20-1 to TRBJ2-3; 11 positions agree with TRBD2. Per germline, CDR1 DFQATT and CDR2 SNEGSKA (reference sequence). J was trimmed by 6 bases and V by 6 bases; bases with no gene match: 14. The CDR3 covers 16 residues. The CDR3 here is CSAPLGSGGAFDTQYF. The CDR3 DNA, read in part, is TGCAGTGCCCCCTTGGGTAGCGGGGGGGCCTTCGATACG.